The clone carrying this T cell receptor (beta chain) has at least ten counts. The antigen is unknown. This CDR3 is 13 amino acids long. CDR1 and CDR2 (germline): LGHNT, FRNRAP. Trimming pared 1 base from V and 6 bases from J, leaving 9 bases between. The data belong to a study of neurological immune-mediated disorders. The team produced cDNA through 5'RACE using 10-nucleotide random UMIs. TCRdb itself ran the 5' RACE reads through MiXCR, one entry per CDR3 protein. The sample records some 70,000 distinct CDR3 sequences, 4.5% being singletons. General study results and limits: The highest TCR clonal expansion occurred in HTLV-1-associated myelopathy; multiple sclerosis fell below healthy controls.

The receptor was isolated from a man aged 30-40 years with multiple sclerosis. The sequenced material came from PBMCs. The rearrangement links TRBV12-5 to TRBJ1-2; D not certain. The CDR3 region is CASGLGFFNGYTF. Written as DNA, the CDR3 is TGTGCTAGTGGTTTGGGGTTCTTCAATGGCTACACCTTC. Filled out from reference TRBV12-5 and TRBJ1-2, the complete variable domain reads DARVTQTPRHKVTEMGQEVTMRCQPILGHNTVFWYRQTMMQGLELLAYFRNRAPLDDSGMPKDRFSAEMPDATLATLKIQPSEPRDSAVYFCASGLGFFNGYTFGSGTRLTVV.